This entry describes one T cell receptor beta chain. This record belongs to a study of T cell responses to AZD1222 COVID-19 vaccine. The length of the CDR3 is 15 residues. V shed 3 bases and J shed 1 base, with 9 bases lying between them. CDR1 and CDR2 from the germline V gene are KGHDR and SFDVKD. Assay used: immunoSEQ multiplex PCR; TCRdb lists only in-frame clones, some missing. The sample includes around 150,000 clones, 80% to 95% seen only once; the top ten take roughly 5%. This chain connects TRBV24-1 to TRBJ1-5; D remains ambiguous. The source was peripheral blood, collected on day 0 of AZD1222 vaccination. The source is an adult in good health. CDR3 sequence: CATSDGQLSNQPQHF. DNA of the CDR3: TGTGCCACCAGTGATGGGCAGCTCAGCAATCAGCCCCAGCATTTT.